This T cell receptor (beta chain) originates from a study of regulatory T cells in long-lasting Graves disease. Overall study results and limits: There was favoring of TRBV28, TRBJ1-2 and TRBJ2-5 in persistent disease. The study found lower TCR diversity in persistent Graves' patients than in newly diagnosed ones.

This clonotype was detected a few times. Its antigen is still unknown. Specified time point: newly diagnosed GD, antithyroid drugs for less than 3 months. The TCR library was made from RNA that had been extracted from PBMCs in TRIzol. CDR3-region Arm-PCR and iRepertoire HTBI primers produced the TCR beta libraries. TCRdb reprocessed the multiplex PCR reads via MiXCR and lists one record per CDR3 protein. This sample has about 620,000 distinct CDR3 sequences, with roughly 16% found just once. V lost 3 bases and J lost 4; bases outside the gene matches: 6. CDR1 SGHTA and CDR2 FQGNSA come from the germline V gene. This CDR3 is built from 17 residues. This sample also appeared in a second study, on T cells in Graves' hyperthyroidism and ophthalmopathy. As that study records: The primer set for the first-round RT-PCR of the TCR CDR3 was HTBI.

Specimen: peripheral blood mononuclear cells (PBMCs), collected at new diagnosis, from a patient treated with antithyroid drugs. The chain joins TRBV7-2 to TRBJ2-4; 13 positions agree with TRBD2. The origin of this receptor is a woman in her twenties or thirties with Graves disease. CDR3 in DNA: TGTGCCAGCAGCTTGGGACTAGCGGGATTGGCTAAAAACATTCAGTACTTC. This sequence encodes CASSLGLAGLAKNIQYF.